A single sample gave rise to the 31 T cell receptor beta chains below, sequenced in a study of blood T cell repertoires in COVID-19. TCRdb's copy holds only in-frame clones and misses some; the assay was immunoSEQ multiplex PCR. This table holds 35,000 or so clones, around 90% found once. The sample consisted of peripheral blood. All receptors derive from a man aged 65 to 79 with acute or convalescent COVID-19.

This chain uses TRBV6-1 with TRBJ2-3; D not certain. The CDR3 spans 13 residues. V shed 3 bases and J shed 7 bases, with 11 bases lying between them. The germline V gene has CDR1 MNHNS and CDR2 SASEGT. The CDR3 protein is CASSEQQANTQYF. The CDR3 DNA reads TGTGCCAGCAGTGAGCAGCAGGCGAATACGCAGTATTTT.

The chain has TRBV11-2 and TRBJ2-7; 9 bases map to TRBD1. CDR3 length: 15 amino acids. J gave up 2 bases and V 5 bases, and 7 bases lay outside the gene matches. Germline V gene sequence: CDR1 SGHAT, CDR2 FQNNGV. The CDR3 sequence is CASSTGQGGPYEQYF. The CDR3, as DNA: TGTGCCAGCAGCACGGGACAGGGAGGACCCTACGAGCAGTACTTC. The full variable domain, completed using reference TRBV11-2 and TRBJ2-7, is EAGVAQSPRYKIIEKRQSVAFWCNPISGHATLYWYQQILGQGPKLLIQFQNNGVVDDSQLPKDRFSAERLKGVDSTLKIQPAKLEDSAVYLCASSTGQGGPYEQYFGPGTRLTVT.

J is TRBJ2-2 and V is TRBV4-2; tentatively, D is TRBD2 (5 bases). The CDR3 totals 13 residues. Germline V lookup: CDR1 LGHNA, CDR2 YNFKEQ. V lost 7 bases and J 6 bases, leaving 12 bases between the germline ends. CDR3: CASTSPGSGELFF. CDR3 bases: TGTGCCAGCACCTCGCCGGGGTCCGGGGAGCTGTTTTTT.

The chain combines TRBV18 with TRBJ1-4; maybe TRBD1 (6 bases). Trimming pared 3 bases from V and 8 bases from J, leaving 16 bases between. The CDR3 totals 15 residues. Germline CDR1 and CDR2: KGHSH and LQKENI. The CDR3 DNA follows: TGTGCCAGCTCACCGGTCTCAGGGGCCGAGGAAAAACTGTTTTTT. Protein product: CASSPVSGAEEKLFF.

This clone is a singleton in its sample. The chain is built from TRBV6-1 and TRBJ2-3; 10 nucleotides match TRBD2. The V gene end was trimmed by 2 bases and the J gene end by 5 bases; junction bases not matched to a gene: 7. Germline V gene lookup returns CDR1 MNHNS and CDR2 SASEGT. The CDR3 is 16 amino acids. CDR3 nucleotide sequence: TGTGCCAGCAGTGAACGGTCTAGCGGGGGACTAGATACGCAGTATTTT. It is translated as CASSERSSGGLDTQYF.

The chain links TRBV3-1 (or the pseudogene TRBV3-2) to TRBJ2-7, with D perhaps matching TRBD2 (6 bases). Germline-derived CDR1 and CDR2 are LGHDT and YNNKEL (reference sequence). The CDR3 has 13 amino acids. Trimming removed 1 base at V and 3 bases at J, with 7 bases between. The CDR3 loop reads CASSQAGGYEQYF. In DNA, the CDR3 is TGTGCCAGCAGCCAAGCCGGGGGCTACGAGCAGTACTTC.

The chain has TRBV18 and TRBJ2-5, with D maybe TRBD2 (6 bases). Per germline, CDR1 KGHSH and CDR2 LQKENI. The CDR3 length is 13 residues. Trimming stripped 5 bases from V and 2 bases from J, with 9 bases between. The CDR3 here is CASSTTRQETQYF. The CDR3 nucleotides are TGTGCCAGCTCAACGACTAGACAAGAGACCCAGTACTTC.

The chain couples TRBV5-1 to TRBJ1-2, with TRBD1 matching over 10 bases. This CDR3 region has 15 residues. CDR1 SGHRS and CDR2 YFSETQ come from the germline V gene. With V trimmed by 3 bases and J by 5 bases, 7 bases remained unmatched. CDR3: CASSSDRGFGYGYTF. As DNA, the CDR3 is TGCGCCAGCAGCTCGGACAGGGGGTTCGGGTATGGCTACACCTTC. The variable domain in full, completed from reference TRBV5-1 and TRBJ1-2, reads KAGVTQTPRYLIKTRGQQVTLSCSPISGHRSVSWYQQTPGQGLQFLFEYFSETQRNKGNFPGRFSGRQFSNSRSEMNVSTLELGDSALYLCASSSDRGFGYGYTFGSGTRLTVV.

There are a few counts of this clone. As DNA, the CDR3 is TGCAGCGCACCGGGACAAAGATCTCACTATGGCTACACCTTC. It specifies CSAPGQRSHYGYTF. The V gene is TRBV29-1, the J gene TRBJ1-2; weak D call: TRBD1 (6 bases). Germline V lookup: CDR1 SQVTM, CDR2 ANQGSEA. The CDR3 runs to 14 residues. Trimming took off 7 bases at V and 3 bases at J, with 18 bases between the two ends.

This clone was counted once. The chain carries TRBV13 and TRBJ1-2; D ambiguous. The CDR3 is made up of 12 amino acids. The V gene lost 3 bases and the J gene lost 8 bases, with 10 bases spanning the gap. The germline V gene has CDR1 PRHDT and CDR2 FYEKMQ (reference sequence). The CDR3 sequence: CASSFVGTGYTF. As DNA, the CDR3 is TGTGCCAGCAGCTTTGTTGGCACCGGCTACACCTTC.

J is TRBJ2-4 and V is TRBV18; 10 positions agree with TRBD1. Germline assignment: CDR1 KGHSH and CDR2 LQKENI. This CDR3 is built from 18 residues. The V segment lost 3 bases and the J segment 3 bases; nucleotides outside the gene matches: 11. CDR3 loop: CASSPSRGTGAIKNIQYF. CDR3 in DNA: TGTGCCAGCTCACCTAGTCGAGGGACAGGGGCCATCAAAAACATTCAGTACTTC.

The rearrangement uses TRBV7-6 and TRBJ2-2, with 7 bases lining up with TRBD1. Germline V gene sequence: CDR1 SGHVS, CDR2 FNYEAQ. V shed 3 bases, J shed 9 bases, and the junction held 13 bases outside the gene matches. CDR3 length: 16 amino acids. CDR3 sequence: CASSFIWYQGVRELFF. Here the CDR3 DNA reads TGTGCCAGCAGCTTCATCTGGTACCAGGGGGTGAGGGAGCTGTTTTTT.

J is TRBJ2-1 and V is TRBV27, with TRBD2 matching 7 bases. Germline V gene sequence: CDR1 MNHEY, CDR2 SMNVEV (reference sequence). The CDR3 totals 14 residues. V lost 2 bases, J lost 12 bases, and 10 bases stayed unmatched. CDR3 sequence: CASSLTSGVPRQFF. The CDR3 DNA sequence: TGTGCCAGCAGTTTAACCAGCGGGGTGCCTCGGCAGTTCTTC.

The chain links TRBV13 to TRBJ1-1, with 9 bases fitting TRBD1. CDR1 and CDR2 from the germline V gene are PRHDT and FYEKMQ (reference sequence). The CDR3 extends over 15 amino acids. V gave up 5 bases and J gave up 4 bases; unmatched junction bases: 8. The CDR3 sequence: CASSETGTGLTEAFF. CDR3 in DNA: TGTGCCAGCAGCGAAACCGGGACAGGGCTCACTGAAGCTTTCTTT. Full variable domain (missing parts from reference TRBV13 and TRBJ1-1): AAGVIQSPRHLIKEKRETATLKCYPIPRHDTVYWYQQGPGQDPQFLISFYEKMQSDKGSIPDRFSAQQFSDYHSELNMSSLELGDSALYFCASSETGTGLTEAFFGQGTRLTVV.

This clone is medium-sized by share. One end of the junction is discordant with germline, which a read error may explain. This sample also contains other DNA sequences that code for the same CDR3. The chain recombines TRBV9 with TRBJ2-5; 9 bases match TRBD2. The germline V gene has CDR1 SGDLS and CDR2 YYNGEE. CDR3 size: 15 residues. The chain's CDR3 is CAPRGGGGPQETQYF. The CDR3 DNA is TGCGCCCCCCGCGGCGGGGGGGGGCCCCAAGAGACCCAGTACTTC.

V and J are TRBV9 and TRBJ1-3, with D perhaps matching TRBD1 (5 bases). CDR3 length: 17 amino acids. Trimming removed 4 bases at V and 1 base at J, with 18 bases between. Germline values: CDR1 SGDLS, CDR2 YYNGEE. The CDR3 here is CASSFTGTLLSGNTIYF. CDR3 DNA: TGTGCCAGCAGCTTTACCGGGACTCTCTTATCTGGAAACACCATATATTTT.

The gene calls are TRBV5-1 and TRBJ1-4, with a tentative D call TRBD1 (5 bases). Trimming removed 1 base from V and 7 bases from J, with 11 bases in between. There are 14 residues in the CDR3. Germline V lookup: CDR1 SGHRS, CDR2 YFSETQ. This chain's CDR3 is CASSLYGTREKLFF. The CDR3 DNA sequence: TGCGCCAGCAGCTTGTACGGGACTCGTGAAAAACTGTTTTTT. The whole variable domain, remainder taken from reference TRBV5-1 and TRBJ1-4, is KAGVTQTPRYLIKTRGQQVTLSCSPISGHRSVSWYQQTPGQGLQFLFEYFSETQRNKGNFPGRFSGRQFSNSRSEMNVSTLELGDSALYLCASSLYGTREKLFFGSGTQLSVL.

This sequence joins TRBV19 and TRBJ2-7; 9 nucleotides line up with TRBD1. Per the germline V gene, CDR1 is LNHDA and CDR2 is SQIVND (reference sequence). The CDR3 is 15 amino acids. Trimming removed 5 bases from V and 0 bases from J; junction bases left unmatched: 5. CDR3 bases: TGTGCCAGTAGTTCTAGGACAGGGGACTCCTACGAGCAGTACTTC. This codes for CASSSRTGDSYEQYF.

The chain uses TRBV5-4 and TRBJ2-1; 8 bases line up with TRBD2. V lost 4 bases, J lost 7 bases, and 16 bases stayed unmatched. The CDR3 spans 17 residues. Germline CDR1 is SGHNT and CDR2 is YYREEE (reference sequence). The CDR3 DNA is TGTGCCAGCAGCCCCGGGGTTAGAGCGGGAGAGGGGAATGAGCAGTTCTTC. This codes for CASSPGVRAGEGNEQFF.

This clone was seen a handful of times. J is TRBJ1-2 and V is TRBV6-1, with a weak D call TRBD1 (5 bases). V was shortened by 7 bases and J by 4 bases, with 19 bases between the two germline ends. CDR1 and CDR2 from the germline V gene are MNHNS and SASEGT. This CDR3 is built from 15 residues. As DNA, the CDR3 is TGTGCCAGCACCCGGCGGGCGGGGGACGCCTATGGCTACACCTTC. This translates into CASTRRAGDAYGYTF.

A few counts support this clone. This chain links TRBV7-9 with TRBJ2-3, with D possibly being TRBD1 (5 bases). Per germline, CDR1 SEHNR and CDR2 FQNEAQ (reference sequence). CDR3 length equals 14 residues. V lost 2 bases, J lost 2 bases, and 8 bases lay in between. CDR3 in amino acids: CASSLQGSTDTQYF. CDR3 bases: TGTGCCAGCAGCTTACAGGGATCCACAGATACGCAGTATTTT.

This rearrangement joins TRBV7-9 to TRBJ1-5, with 9 positions matching TRBD1. The V and J ends lost 5 bases and 6 bases, in that order; junction bases with no gene match: 2. This CDR3 is 13 amino acids long. CDR1 is SEHNR and CDR2 is FQNEAQ in the germline V gene (reference sequence). CDR3 coding DNA: TGTGCCAGCAGCATGGGACAGGGTCAGCCCCAGCATTTT. It encodes CASSMGQGQPQHF.

The V and J genes are TRBV14 and TRBJ2-5; D unclear. This CDR3 has 12 residues. Germline V gives CDR1 SGHDN, CDR2 FVKESK. Trimming took off 2 bases at V and 5 bases at J, with 6 bases between the two ends. This chain's CDR3 is CASSQFLETQYF. The CDR3 DNA reads TGTGCCAGCAGCCAATTCTTGGAGACCCAGTACTTC.

CDR3 in DNA: TGTGCCAGCAGCGCCACTAGCACAGATACGCAGTATTTT. It codes for CASSATSTDTQYF. V and J are TRBV9 and TRBJ2-3; D ambiguous. The CDR3 runs to 13 residues. In germline, CDR1 is SGDLS, CDR2 YYNGEE. Trimming removed 3 bases from V and 0 bases from J, with 5 bases in between.

This clone was counted once. This chain joins TRBV6-5 and TRBJ1-2, with D uncertain. The germline V and J ends were trimmed by 0 bases and 8 bases, with 19 bases remaining between them. The CDR3 has 16 residues. In germline, CDR1 is MNHEY, CDR2 SVGAGI. The CDR3 loop is CASSYSIRPGMDGYTF. Here the CDR3 DNA reads TGTGCCAGCAGTTACTCGATAAGGCCGGGGATGGACGGCTACACCTTC.

The chain combines TRBV18 with TRBJ2-7; 15 positions match TRBD2. Germline CDR1 is KGHSH and CDR2 is LQKENI. The CDR3 has 15 residues. J lost 6 bases, V lost 0 bases, and 0 bases had no gene match. The CDR3 DNA reads TGTGCCAGCTCACCACCGGGACTAGCGGGAGGCGAGCAGTACTTC. Translated: CASSPPGLAGGEQYF.

This chain connects TRBV28 to TRBJ1-5; 7 bases align to TRBD1. This CDR3 has 17 residues. Germline assignment: CDR1 MDHEN and CDR2 SYDVKM. Trimming removed 10 bases from V and 0 bases from J; junction bases left unmatched: 15. CDR3 sequence (DNA): TGTGCCACCTTGGTACCAACAGGGGCGTATAGCAATCAGCCCCAGCATTTT. Translating it yields CATLVPTGAYSNQPQHF.

The chain couples TRBV4-2 to TRBJ2-1; TRBD2 is a possible D gene (6 bases). The length of the CDR3 is 16 residues. Germline loops: CDR1 LGHNA, CDR2 YNFKEQ. V was cut by 0 bases and J by 4 bases, with 13 bases left in between. The CDR3 DNA sequence: TGTGCCAGCAGCCAAGATCCGTCGGGGACTTACAATGAGCAGTTCTTC. Encoded protein: CASSQDPSGTYNEQFF.

The DNA of the CDR3 is TGTGCCAGCAGCGATGGGACAAATAAAGAAGAGACCCAGTACTTC. Its translation is CASSDGTNKEETQYF. The chain joins TRBV7-9 to TRBJ2-5; weak D call: TRBD1 (6 bases). The ends were cut back, 5 bases at V and 3 bases at J, with 16 bases in the middle. This CDR3 comprises 15 residues. Germline lookup yields CDR1 SEHNR and CDR2 FQNEAQ (reference sequence).

This clone was recorded only once. This sequence joins TRBV5-1 and TRBJ2-5; maybe TRBD2 (6 bases). The length of the CDR3 is 15 residues. Germline CDR1 and CDR2: SGHRS and YFSETQ. V was clipped by 2 bases and J by 2 bases, with 13 bases between them. CDR3 bases: TGCGCCAGCAGCTTAGTAGCGGACTTACAAGAGACCCAGTACTTC. This codes for CASSLVADLQETQYF.

This CDR3 reads CASRTVQGGQETQYF. DNA of the CDR3: TGTGCCAGCAGGACGGTGCAGGGGGGACAAGAGACCCAGTACTTC. The chain links TRBV27 to TRBJ2-5; TRBD1 might be the D (7 bases). The CDR3 is 15 amino acids. CDR1 and CDR2 (germline): MNHEY, SMNVEV (reference sequence). V lost 6 bases and J 2 bases, leaving 16 bases between the germline ends.